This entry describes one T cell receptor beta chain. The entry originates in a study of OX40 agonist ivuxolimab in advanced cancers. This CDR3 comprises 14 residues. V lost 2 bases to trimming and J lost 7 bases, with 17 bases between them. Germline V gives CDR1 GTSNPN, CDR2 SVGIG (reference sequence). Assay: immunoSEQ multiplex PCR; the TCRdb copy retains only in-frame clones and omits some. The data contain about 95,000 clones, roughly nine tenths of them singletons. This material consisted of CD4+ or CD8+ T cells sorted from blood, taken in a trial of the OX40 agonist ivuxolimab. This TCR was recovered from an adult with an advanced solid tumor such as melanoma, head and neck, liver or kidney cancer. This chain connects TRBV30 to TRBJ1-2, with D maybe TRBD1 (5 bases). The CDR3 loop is CAWSMSGGMSGYTF. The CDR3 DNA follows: TGTGCCTGGAGTATGAGCGGGGGAATGAGTGGCTACACCTTC.